This T cell receptor beta chain is drawn from a study of cytomegalovirus exposure and HLA in healthy donors (dated by TCRdb to between 2016 and 2019). For the wider study: An earlier analysis of some 550 of the donors reported about 250 Gb of sequence data and 100 million to 130 million unique TCR beta sequences from 150 million to 200 million T cells. Along with the approximately 700-subject first cohort, a separate validation cohort of over a hundred different subjects was used. To predict cytomegalovirus infection status, the study combined high-throughput TCR immunosequencing, statistical association of individual TCRs with disease status, and machine learning. The later analysis used no new phenotypic data to find candidate immune exposures, relying instead on TCR beta sequences and their occurrence across donors. In an earlier analysis of 500 to 650 of the donors, high-throughput TCR beta sequencing was used to judge whether each TCR beta V gene segment behaved as functional or pseudogenic. A later genetic analysis used genome-wide SNP genotypes for about 65% of the roughly 670 donors, treating that subset as a discovery cohort. Among about 390 genotyped donors of the cohort, an average of around 240,000 unique TCR beta nucleotide sequences were sequenced per donor, approximately 20% of them non-productive. Every repertoire in the discovery cohort had been generated on one and the same sequencing platform. Of the approximately 400 genotyped donors, around 81% fell in the genetic ancestry cluster associated with self-reported Caucasian donors. The study was designed to test whether signatures of past pathogen exposure could be identified by cataloging public T cell receptors. Donor age, sex, ethnicity and CMV serostatus were collected together with the repertoire data. The study profiled the T cell repertoires of under 700 subjects by immunosequencing and related them to cytomegalovirus serostatus. Typing coverage varied by locus: roughly 629-640 donors for A, B, C, DRB1 and DQB1; roughly 560 for DQA1; over 600 for DPA1; more than 450 for DPB1. Because of strong linkage in the cohort, four or five DR-DQ haplotypes were treated as single units for association and clustering. HLA typing included class I and class II loci at four-digit resolution. An early release covering over 500 HLA-typed donors comprised 300 to 350 gigabases of sequencing data and tens of millions of unique TCR sequences. A later analysis re-examined previously published TCR beta repertoires from 600 to 700 donors and added high-resolution HLA genotyping to investigate patterns of TCR occurrence.

Libraries were prepared through the immunoSEQ multiplex PCR assay. For the multiplex PCR, a mixture combining 60 forward primers for TCR Vbeta segments and 13 reverse primers for TCR Jbeta segments was used. A multiplex PCR assay on genomic DNA amplified the CDR3 region of rearranged TCR beta genes. Amplified TCR beta libraries were sequenced as 87-base-pair reads on the Illumina HiSeq System. The original methods were these. A later analysis tallied around 87 million unique TCR beta chains across the 610 or so repertoires, and 10 million to 11 million of those chains were shared by two or more donors. To remove PCR and sequencing errors, raw reads were error-corrected and collapsed into unique sequences using a nearest-neighbor algorithm that merged closely related sequences. V, D and J gene segments were assigned by aligning CDR3 sequences to IMGT reference sequences. For a sequence to be retained, a match of at least six nucleotides to both a V gene segment and a J gene segment was required. A rearrangement was called productive if the CDR3 had no stop codons and remained in frame with V and J, and every other rearrangement was called non-productive. CDR3 was defined according to IMGT convention as the region running from the second conserved V-encoded cysteine to the conserved J-encoded phenylalanine. The earlier analysis of roughly 590 of the donors excluded any sequence lacking an unambiguous match to a single V gene segment. In an earlier analysis of 450 to 700 of the donors, V segments were called functional above 56.7% productive rearrangements and were called segregating when the between-donor standard deviation exceeded 5%. A statistical classification framework was developed to diagnose cytomegalovirus status using the catalog of TCR beta chain sequences. A later analysis assigned V and J genes by comparing TCR nucleotide sequences with IMGT/GENE-DB human TR gene sequences. Using the TCRdist pipeline, a later analysis assigned CDR3 sequences along with most-parsimonious VDJ recombination scenarios. In a later analysis, every TCR beta chain was defined by the combination of its CDR3 amino acid sequence and its V-gene family, and reads without a unique V-gene family were dropped. As a way to deal with suspected cross-contamination and a sequencing artifact, a later analysis dropped 640 or so nucleotide sequences that were highly shared and had low generation probability. In a later analysis, a clonal expansion index was calculated for each public chain from normalized within-repertoire ranks of inferred template counts. In a later analysis, generation probabilities were computed with a VDJ recombination model fitted to out-of-frame rearrangements, and the resulting probabilities were checked against IGoR. Hypergeometric tests were used in a later analysis to score TCR-TCR, TCR-HLA and TCR-CMV co-occurrence, with a repertoire-size bias correction applied to the TCR pairs. In a later analysis, false discovery rates were estimated by permuting HLA or CMV assignments 20 times. In a later analysis, co-occurring TCRs were grouped using DBSCAN, and TCRdist sequence similarity was added for clustering within HLA-allele-positive subsets. Co-occurrence clustering excluded repertoires with fewer than 30,000 or more than 120,000 public chains, plus five with anomalous nucleotide sharing. Drawn from immuneACCESS, this table holds only the in-frame rearrangements with V and J called that TCRdb kept. Clones are partly lost; checked studies trace under half to an unresolved V gene and leave the rest unexplained. V, J and clone size reflect that table, while D and trimming were determined from the DNA. The sample table records about 230,000 clones; 78% of these occur just once. Clones ranked in the top ten supply approximately 0.49% of the sample.

The cohort consisted of 600 to 750 healthy bone marrow donors. All cohort members were sampled while nominally healthy, although unrecorded immune exposures were likely present. The donor tested CMV seronegative and was one of the 352 seronegative cohort members. A peripheral blood sample was provided by each donor, and peripheral blood mononuclear cells were used for TCR beta sequencing. The Qiagen DNeasy Blood Extraction Kit was used to extract genomic DNA from the blood cell samples. Here is what the overall study found, with its caveats: At a false discovery rate of 0.05, a later analysis linked under 20,000 TCR beta sequences to specific HLA alleles. Because HLA typing was unavailable for some donors at each locus, only the typed subset was used in association tests. CMV serostatus was the only immune exposure information available for the cohort. Three of the identified cytomegalovirus-associated TCR beta chains were confirmed in vitro to be specific for cytomegalovirus antigens. Because counts were too low, approximately 15 rarely observed V segments, including chromosome 9 orphons, were excluded from the earlier analysis of 500 to 700 of the donors. When HLA alleles, especially DR and DQ, strongly co-occurred, attributing TCR associations to individual alleles was difficult. Because the 87-base-pair reads could not distinguish some IMGT-functional V segments, including TRBV6-2 and TRBV6-3, those segments were excluded. In a later genetic analysis, a missense DCLRE1C variant was associated with V-gene and J-gene trimming of TCR beta chains, and the association was replicated in an independent cohort. According to a later analysis, parvovirus B19, influenza, CMV and Epstein-Barr virus appeared linked to several top co-occurrence clusters. A further reported finding was that TCR beta sequences accurately predicted the HLA-A and HLA-B alleles for most subjects in the first cohort. Correlated functional status among segregating V segments might reflect linkage disequilibrium, but an unknown experimental factor could not be ruled out. In a later analysis, HLA-associated TCR beta chains were found to be more clonally expanded and to have lower generation probabilities than equally common non-associated chains. In an earlier analysis of approximately 600 of the donors, most TCR beta V segments were observed in productive rearrangements about 90% or about 30% of the time, broadly matching IMGT annotations. The cohort was sequenced for TCR beta chains only, and without alpha or paired-chain data the features that could be detected were limited. According to a later analysis, most CMV-associated TCR beta chains appeared to be HLA-restricted, and the HLA associations seemed to be driven largely by CMV exposure. A cluster of highly shared sequence variants was judged likely to be a technical artifact of the sequencing pipeline. The classifier was reported to diagnose cytomegalovirus status with high specificity and sensitivity in both the original cohort and the validation cohort. The presence/absence analyses assumed that sequencing depth was roughly uniform across donors, and that assumption may not be true. According to a later genetic analysis, donors in an Asian-associated ancestry cluster had fewer N-insertions in productive TCRs than the approximately 690-donor mean. According to a later analysis, TCR association rates differed among HLA loci, with DRB1 alleles showing the most associated TCRs and HLA-C alleles showing the fewest. A total of about 150 TCR beta chains were listed by the study as associated with cytomegalovirus. The authors suggested that the approach could potentially be generalized to other disease states and immunological phenotypes. Most TCR sequences were observed very rarely across donors, whereas some public TCRs were present in many individuals.

Of note for this clone: The antigen it binds to is not known. Per-base quality was not reported, and no clone a single base away is much larger than it.

The CDR3 has 12 amino acids, counting the end cysteine and phenylalanine. The kept DNA is CDR3 alone, 36 bases in frame from the first base. Per the germline V gene, MNHEY is the CDR1 and SVGAGI is the CDR2. V trim: 11 bases; J trim: 6 bases; unmatched bases: 8. The sequenced sample was PBMCs. The source is a boy between 10 and 17 years old in good health and CMV-seronegative. The rearranged segments are TRBV6-5 and TRBJ2-3; the central 7 bases match TRBD1. DNA sequence: TGTGCCGTGGGACAGCTGGGGGATACGCAGTATTTT. It codes for CAVGQLGDTQYF.